The 27 T cell receptor beta chains in this list originate from one sample, sequenced in a study of T cell responses to AZD1222 COVID-19 vaccine. Data came from immunoSEQ multiplex PCR; TCRdb stores just in-frame clones and leaves some out. The table records about 110,000 clones, approximately 90% of them present only once. This sample comprised peripheral blood, obtained 28 days after the second AZD1222 dose. Receptor source: an adult who received the AZD1222 COVID-19 vaccine.

V and J are TRBV14 and TRBJ2-5; D tentatively fits TRBD1 or TRBD2 (5 bases each). The CDR3 runs to 18 residues. Per the germline V gene, CDR1 is SGHDN and CDR2 is FVKESK. Deletions cut 0 bases from V and 2 bases from J, with 19 bases between. The CDR3 sequence is CASSQDPVQGPIQETQYF. In nucleotides, the CDR3 is TGTGCCAGCAGCCAAGACCCCGTGCAGGGACCCATACAAGAGACCCAGTACTTC. The full variable domain, its missing parts supplied by reference TRBV14 and TRBJ2-5, is EAGVTQFPSHSVIEKGQTVTLRCDPISGHDNLYWYRRVMGKEIKFLLHFVKESKQDESGMPNNRFLAERTGGTYSTLKVQPAELEDSGVYFCASSQDPVQGPIQETQYFGPGTRLLVL.

The chain has TRBV5-1 and TRBJ1-2, with D perhaps TRBD1 (6 bases). The germline V gene encodes CDR1 SGHRS and CDR2 YFSETQ. Trimming shortened V by 4 bases and J by 3 bases, and 16 bases separated the two germline ends. The CDR3 contains 15 residues. The CDR3, as DNA: TGCGCCAGCAGCCGTTCAGGGGATGTTGACTATGGCTACACCTTC. Translated: CASSRSGDVDYGYTF. Using reference TRBV5-1 and TRBJ1-2 for the parts outside the CDR3, the full variable domain is KAGVTQTPRYLIKTRGQQVTLSCSPISGHRSVSWYQQTPGQGLQFLFEYFSETQRNKGNFPGRFSGRQFSNSRSEMNVSTLELGDSALYLCASSRSGDVDYGYTFGSGTRLTVV.

In this sample, this clone turned up once. The V and J genes are TRBV5-1 and TRBJ1-5; 7 bases fit TRBD1. Germline lookup yields CDR1 SGHRS and CDR2 YFSETQ. Trimming cost V 0 bases and J 7 bases; bases outside gene matches: 1. This CDR3 has 13 amino acids. Written as DNA, the CDR3 is TGCGCCAGCAGCTTGGAGGGACAGCAGCCCCAGCATTTT. As protein: CASSLEGQQPQHF.

J is TRBJ1-5 and V is TRBV5-8; D remains ambiguous. V was pared by 0 bases and J by 4 bases, with 8 bases between. Germline-derived CDR1 and CDR2 are SGHTS and YDEGEE. This CDR3 has 14 residues. The CDR3 nucleotides are TGTGCCAGCAGCTTGGGAACTATTAATCAGCCCCAGCATTTT. This sequence encodes CASSLGTINQPQHF.

The CDR3 DNA reads as TGTGCCAGCAGTTTGGGGGAGACCCAGTACTTC. Encoded protein: CASSLGETQYF. V is TRBV28 and J is TRBJ2-5; D is uncertain. Germline V gene data show CDR1 as MDHEN and CDR2 as SYDVKM. V lost 3 bases and J lost 5, with 4 bases in between. The CDR3 sequence is 11 residues long.

The V gene is TRBV9, the J gene TRBJ2-1, with D possibly TRBD1 on 6 matching bases. Germline CDR1 and CDR2: SGDLS and YYNGEE. V lost 0 bases to trimming and J lost 5 bases, with 9 bases between them. There are 14 residues in the CDR3. The CDR3 region is CASSVARGNNEQFF. CDR3 DNA: TGTGCCAGCAGCGTAGCTAGGGGGAACAATGAGCAGTTCTTC.

The chain links TRBV6-1 to TRBJ2-3, with a possible D match to TRBD1 (6 bases). Looked up from germline, CDR1 is MNHNS and CDR2 is SASEGT. This CDR3 contains 16 residues. Trimming cost V 0 bases and J 4 bases, with 14 bases left between them. CDR3 region: CASSEAIGGGPDTQYF. DNA for the CDR3: TGTGCCAGCAGTGAAGCGATTGGTGGGGGCCCAGATACGCAGTATTTT.

Note on this clone: Other DNA sequences in the sample encode the same CDR3. This sequence joins TRBV7-9 and TRBJ2-1; possibly TRBD1 or TRBD2 for D (5 bases each). Germline loops: CDR1 SEHNR, CDR2 FQNEAQ (reference sequence). The CDR3 extends over 15 amino acids. Trimming left V 3 bases short and J 1 base short, with 10 bases between. CDR3: CASSFSGASYNEQFF. The CDR3, as DNA: TGTGCCAGCAGCTTCTCCGGGGCTTCCTACAATGAGCAGTTCTTC.

The gene calls are TRBV7-9 and TRBJ2-3; weak D call: TRBD2 (6 bases). V lost 5 bases and J 0 bases, leaving 15 bases between the germline ends. Per germline, CDR1 SEHNR and CDR2 FQNEAQ (reference sequence). The CDR3 spans 16 residues. The CDR3 sequence: CASSPGLSGSTDTQYF. CDR3 in DNA: TGTGCCAGCAGCCCGGGTTTGAGCGGGAGCACAGATACGCAGTATTTT.

This chain connects TRBV29-1 to TRBJ1-1; D is perhaps TRBD1 (6 bases). The V end was cut by 6 bases, the J end by 1 base, with 12 bases between. Germline CDR1 and CDR2: SQVTM and ANQGSEA. The CDR3 is 13 residues long. CDR3 bases: TGCAGCGTCCGGGGGGGCAGGAACACTGAAGCTTTCTTT. It is translated as CSVRGGRNTEAFF. The full variable domain, rest sourced from reference TRBV29-1 and TRBJ1-1, is SAVISQKPSRDICQRGTSLTIQCQVDSQVTMMFWYRQQPGQSLTLIATANQGSEATYESGFVIDKFPISRPNLTFSTLTVSNMSPEDSSIYLCSVRGGRNTEAFFGQGTRLTVV.

The V gene is TRBV30, the J gene TRBJ1-1; D remains ambiguous. Germline CDR1 and CDR2: GTSNPN and SVGIG (reference sequence). The CDR3 covers 12 residues. CDR3 in amino acids: CSLHRGGAEAFF. CDR3 sequence (DNA): TGTAGTCTTCACCGGGGAGGTGCTGAAGCTTTCTTT.

This clone was seen only once. The chain has TRBV30 and TRBJ1-3; no definite D call. Germline assignment: CDR1 GTSNPN and CDR2 SVGIG (reference sequence). The CDR3 is made up of 12 amino acids. V was clipped by 4 bases and J by 1 base, with 5 bases between them. The CDR3 region is CAWKRSGNTIYF. The CDR3 DNA sequence: TGTGCCTGGAAACGGTCTGGAAACACCATATATTTT.

This chain joins TRBV5-1 and TRBJ1-1; D is ambiguous. Germline CDR1 is SGHRS and CDR2 is YFSETQ. CDR3 size: 16 residues. V was clipped by 0 bases and J by 1 base, with 13 bases between them. For the CDR3, the DNA is TGCGCCAGCAGCTTGGCCGTTGGGGTGAGGAACACTGAAGCTTTCTTT. Translating it yields CASSLAVGVRNTEAFF.

The chain carries TRBV11-2 and TRBJ1-3; D is undetermined. The germline V gene has CDR1 SGHAT and CDR2 FQNNGV. V was pared by 4 bases and J by 4 bases, with 5 bases between. CDR3 length: 12 amino acids. CDR3 region: CASSSQGNTIYF. In DNA form, the CDR3 reads TGTGCCAGCAGCTCACAGGGAAACACCATATATTTT.

This chain links TRBV6-5 with TRBJ2-7, with 14 nucleotides matching TRBD2. The CDR3 runs 14 residues. CDR1 MNHEY and CDR2 SVGAGI come from the germline V gene. V lost 6 bases and J lost 3; bases outside the gene matches: 1. This chain's CDR3 is CASRGLAGDYEQYF. CDR3 sequence (DNA): TGTGCCAGCAGGGGACTAGCGGGAGACTACGAGCAGTACTTC.

As to this clone: A read error may produce the germline difference seen at one junction end. The chain has TRBV25-1 and TRBJ2-1; tentatively, D is TRBD2 (6 bases). CDR1 and CDR2 from the germline V gene are MGHDK and SYGVNS. The CDR3 extends over 11 amino acids. This CDR3 reads CASSEASEKIF. CDR3 in DNA: TGTGCCAGCAGTGAAGCTAGCGAGAAGATCTTC.

This chain connects TRBV25-1 to TRBJ2-7; 9 nucleotides match TRBD1. The CDR3 is made up of 14 amino acids. Germline-derived CDR1 and CDR2 are MGHDK and SYGVNS. The trim removed 4 bases at V and 0 bases at J, leaving 1 base unmatched. The CDR3 sequence is CASSGDRVSYEQYF. CDR3 sequence (DNA): TGTGCCAGCAGTGGGGACAGGGTCTCCTACGAGCAGTACTTC.

A single count supports this clone. The chain recombines TRBV11-2 with TRBJ2-2, with D possibly TRBD1 on 6 matching bases. CDR3 length: 15 amino acids. Germline CDR1 is SGHAT and CDR2 is FQNNGV. Between the trimmed V and J ends, which lost 5 bases and 9 bases, there was a span of 19 bases. CDR3 region: CASSLQGPGVRELFF. The CDR3 region has the DNA TGTGCCAGCAGCCTTCAGGGGCCCGGCGTTAGGGAGCTGTTTTTT.

The chain employs TRBV10-2 and TRBJ1-4, with D possibly being TRBD1 (5 bases). The CDR3 has 14 residues. Germline CDR1 and CDR2: WSHSY and SAAADI. Trimming removed 10 bases from V and 5 bases from J, with 17 bases in between. The CDR3 nucleotides read TGCGCCACCCTGCTGGGGCTAGAGAATGAAAAACTGTTTTTT. Its translation is CATLLGLENEKLFF.

The CDR3 nucleotides are TGTGCCAGCAGCCTGGGGCAGGGTCCGAATCAGCCCCAGCATTTT. Translated, it gives CASSLGQGPNQPQHF. V and J are TRBV7-2 and TRBJ1-5, with D tentatively TRBD1 (5 bases). CDR1 is SGHTA and CDR2 is FQGNSA in the germline V gene. Deletions cut 5 bases from V and 4 bases from J, with 15 bases between. This CDR3 region has 15 residues.

The V and J genes are TRBV18 and TRBJ1-1; D is undetermined. Germline loops: CDR1 KGHSH, CDR2 LQKENI. The ends were cut back, 0 bases at V and 0 bases at J, with 8 bases in the middle. This CDR3 comprises 15 residues. DNA of the CDR3: TGTGCCAGCTCACCACCTTTCACGTTGAACACTGAAGCTTTCTTT. Translating it yields CASSPPFTLNTEAFF.

This clone was recorded only once. This chain uses TRBV7-9 with TRBJ2-3; D gene uncertain. The germline CDR1 and CDR2 sequences are SEHNR and FQNEAQ (reference sequence). Trimming took 5 bases from V and 6 from J, leaving 6 bases between them. This CDR3 comprises 11 residues. The CDR3 sequence: CASSPRDTQYF. CDR3 DNA: TGTGCCAGCAGCCCCCGGGATACGCAGTATTTT.

V is TRBV11-2 and J is TRBJ2-2; a possible D gene is TRBD1 (6 bases). V was shortened by 0 bases and J by 5 bases, with 16 bases between the two germline ends. Germline lookup yields CDR1 SGHAT and CDR2 FQNNGV. The CDR3 spans 17 residues. CDR3 bases: TGTGCCAGCAGCTTAGAGGGACATGGGGCAGGGACCGGGGAGCTGTTTTTT. This translates into CASSLEGHGAGTGELFF.

Only one count was recorded for this clone. V gene TRBV5-4 combines with J gene TRBJ2-1; weak D call: TRBD2 (5 bases). Per germline, CDR1 SGHNT and CDR2 YYREEE (reference sequence). The CDR3 covers 13 residues. V lost 5 bases and J 0 bases, leaving 6 bases between the germline ends. DNA of the CDR3: TGTGCCAGCAGGAGGGACTCCTACAATGAGCAGTTCTTC. Its protein product is CASRRDSYNEQFF. The complete variable domain, with remaining parts taken from reference TRBV5-4 and TRBJ2-1, reads ETGVTQSPTHLIKTRGQQVTLRCSSQSGHNTVSWYQQALGQGPQFIFQYYREEENGRGNFPPRFSGLQFPNYSSELNVNALELDDSALYLCASRRDSYNEQFFGPGTRLTVL.

The chain uses TRBV10-1 and TRBJ2-1; D is perhaps TRBD1 (6 bases). The ends were cut back, 3 bases at V and 2 bases at J, with 8 bases in the middle. Germline CDR1 WNHNN, CDR2 SYGVQD (reference sequence). The CDR3 is 14 amino acids. In nucleotides, the CDR3 is TGCGCCAGCAGTGAAGACAGGCCCTACAATGAGCAGTTCTTC. The encoded protein is CASSEDRPYNEQFF.

This clone came up a few times. The chain joins TRBV5-1 to TRBJ2-7; either TRBD1 or TRBD2 may fit D (6 bases each). This CDR3 has 14 residues. The germline CDR1 and CDR2 sequences are SGHRS and YFSETQ. The V end was cut by 6 bases, the J end by 0 bases, with 13 bases between. The CDR3 nucleotides are TGCGCCAGCACGAAGGGGGGAGGCTCCTACGAGCAGTACTTC. This sequence encodes CASTKGGGSYEQYF. The variable domain in full, with the rest retrieved from reference TRBV5-1 and TRBJ2-7, is KAGVTQTPRYLIKTRGQQVTLSCSPISGHRSVSWYQQTPGQGLQFLFEYFSETQRNKGNFPGRFSGRQFSNSRSEMNVSTLELGDSALYLCASTKGGGSYEQYFGPGTRLTVT.

This clone was detected once. The chain links TRBV4-1 to TRBJ1-1; tentative D call: TRBD1 (6 bases). V was shortened by 2 bases and J by 1 base, with 11 bases between the two germline ends. This CDR3 comprises 15 residues. Germline V gene data show CDR1 as MGHRA and CDR2 as YSYEKL. Here the CDR3 DNA reads TGCGCCAGCAGCCAAAGCCCGGGACAGAACACTGAAGCTTTCTTT. Its protein product is CASSQSPGQNTEAFF.